This TCR beta chain came from a study of cytomegalovirus exposure and HLA in healthy donors. Notes on the study in general: In an earlier analysis, most TCR beta V segments were productive about 87% or about 30% of the time.

Germline V gives CDR1 MGHRA, CDR2 YSYEKL. This CDR3 has 15 amino acids. Between the trimmed V and J ends, which lost 1 base and 4 bases, there was a span of 13 bases. For this clone: What it recognizes is unknown.

The PCR had 60 Vbeta and 13 Jbeta primers. Libraries were prepared by immunoSEQ multiplex PCR; TCRdb keeps only in-frame clonotypes and omits some of them. The sample lists about 120,000 clones, roughly three fifths seen once, with 10% in the top ten. The chain has TRBV4-1 and TRBJ1-1; D gene ambiguous. Source material: PBMCs. The receptor was isolated from a middle-aged man in good health and CMV-seropositive. The CDR3 bases are TGCGCCAGCAGCCAAGTTAGCGGGAAAGGCACTGAAGCTTTCTTT. Translation gives CASSQVSGKGTEAFF.